This T cell receptor (beta chain) came from a study of shared clonotypes between healthy human individuals. Study-wide background: The study enrolled two women and a few men aged 18 to 49.

This CDR3 region has 14 residues. V lost 2 bases to trimming and J lost 4 bases, with 11 bases between them. From germline, CDR1 is KGHSY and CDR2 FQNENV. TCRdb's table, derived via immunoSEQ multiplex PCR, lists solely in-frame clones and lacks some. The data show some 2.3 million clones, with approximately 95% seen just once and around 0.4% held by the top ten. The sequence came from a man aged 18 to 30 in good health. Some clones in this sample may be carry-over from other donors' samples. The chain carries TRBV16 and TRBJ1-2; D is unresolved. The sequenced sample was naive CD4+ T cells from PBMCs. Subset meaning: CD45RA+ positively selected. The chain's CDR3 is CASSQDNAVYGYTF. The CDR3 DNA reads as TGTGCCAGCAGCCAAGATAACGCCGTCTATGGCTACACCTTC.